This TCR beta chain was identified in a study of shared clonotypes between healthy human individuals. Germline CDR1 MGHDK, CDR2 SYGVNS. There are 15 residues in the CDR3. V lost 6 bases, J lost 2 bases, and 9 bases stayed unmatched. Every donor, a Caucasian adult, lived in Nashville, Tennessee. The study ran the assay at deep level. Generated by immunoSEQ multiplex PCR, the TCRdb table keeps only in-frame clones and is missing some. The sample includes around 550,000 clones, 90% to 96% of them seen just once. Sequences were obtained from naive CD4+ T cells sorted from blood. Described subset: CD45RA+ positively selected. The sequence was collected from a woman aged 25 to 39 in good health. The chain recombines TRBV25-1 with TRBJ1-2; 7 bases line up with TRBD1. CDR3 nucleotide sequence: TGTGCCAGCAGCTCTACCGGGACAGCGAACTATGGCTACACCTTC. It translates to CASSSTGTANYGYTF.